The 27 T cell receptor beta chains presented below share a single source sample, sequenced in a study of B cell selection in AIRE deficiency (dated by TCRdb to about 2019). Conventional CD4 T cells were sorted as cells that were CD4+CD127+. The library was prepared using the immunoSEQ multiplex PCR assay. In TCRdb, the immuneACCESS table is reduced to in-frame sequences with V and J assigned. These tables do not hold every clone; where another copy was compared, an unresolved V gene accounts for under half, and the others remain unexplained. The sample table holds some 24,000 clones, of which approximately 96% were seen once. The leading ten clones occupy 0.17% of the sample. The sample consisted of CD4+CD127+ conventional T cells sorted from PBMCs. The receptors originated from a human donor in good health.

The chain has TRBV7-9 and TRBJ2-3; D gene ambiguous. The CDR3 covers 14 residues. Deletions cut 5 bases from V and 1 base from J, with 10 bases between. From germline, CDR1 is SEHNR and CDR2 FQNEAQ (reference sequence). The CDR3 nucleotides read TGTGCCAGCAGCCCCGGCACCGGCACAGATACGCAGTATTTT. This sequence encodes CASSPGTGTDTQYF.

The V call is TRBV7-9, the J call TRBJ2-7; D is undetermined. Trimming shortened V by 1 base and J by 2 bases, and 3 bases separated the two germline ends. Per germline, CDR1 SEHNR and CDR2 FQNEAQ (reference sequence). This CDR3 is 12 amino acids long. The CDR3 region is CASSLGAYEQYF. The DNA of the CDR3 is TGTGCCAGCAGCTTAGGGGCCTACGAGCAGTACTTC.

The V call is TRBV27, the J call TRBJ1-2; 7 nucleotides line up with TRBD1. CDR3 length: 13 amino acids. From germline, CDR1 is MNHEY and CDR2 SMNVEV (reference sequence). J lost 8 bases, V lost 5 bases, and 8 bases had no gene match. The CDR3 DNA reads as TGTGCCAGCAGTCCCAACAGGGGCCGCGGCTACACCTTC. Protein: CASSPNRGRGYTF.

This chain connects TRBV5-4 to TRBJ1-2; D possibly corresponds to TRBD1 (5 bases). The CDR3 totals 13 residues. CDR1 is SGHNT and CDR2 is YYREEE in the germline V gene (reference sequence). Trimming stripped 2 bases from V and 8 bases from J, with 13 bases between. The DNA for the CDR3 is TGTGCCAGCAGCTTTGAGGGGCGGGTAGGCTACACCTTC. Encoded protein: CASSFEGRVGYTF. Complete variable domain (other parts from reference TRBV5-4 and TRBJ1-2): ETGVTQSPTHLIKTRGQQVTLRCSSQSGHNTVSWYQQALGQGPQFIFQYYREEENGRGNFPPRFSGLQFPNYSSELNVNALELDDSALYLCASSFEGRVGYTFGSGTRLTVV.

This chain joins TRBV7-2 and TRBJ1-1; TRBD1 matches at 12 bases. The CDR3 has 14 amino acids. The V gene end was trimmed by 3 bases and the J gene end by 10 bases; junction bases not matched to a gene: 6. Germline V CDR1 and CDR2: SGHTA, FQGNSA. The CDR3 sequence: CASSFRDRGHRAFF. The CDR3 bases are TGTGCCAGCAGCTTCCGGGACAGGGGGCACAGAGCTTTCTTT.

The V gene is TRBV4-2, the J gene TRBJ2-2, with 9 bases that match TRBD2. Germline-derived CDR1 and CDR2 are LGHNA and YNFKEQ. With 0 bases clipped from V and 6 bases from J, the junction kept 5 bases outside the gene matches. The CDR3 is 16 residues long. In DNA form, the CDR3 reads TGTGCCAGCAGCCAAGATCGGGCTAGCGGGGCCGGGGAGCTGTTTTTT. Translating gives CASSQDRASGAGELFF.

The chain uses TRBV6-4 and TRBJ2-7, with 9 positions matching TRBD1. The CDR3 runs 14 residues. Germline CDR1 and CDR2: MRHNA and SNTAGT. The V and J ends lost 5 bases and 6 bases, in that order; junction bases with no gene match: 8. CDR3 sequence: CASSRSETGGEQYF. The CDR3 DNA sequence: TGTGCCAGCAGTAGAAGTGAGACAGGGGGCGAGCAGTACTTC.

The CDR3 spells CASSSRGTATWAFF. The CDR3 DNA is TGTGCCAGCAGTTCAAGGGGGACAGCCACGTGGGCTTTCTTT. The chain combines TRBV28 with TRBJ1-1; 7 nucleotides align to TRBD1. The CDR3 spans 14 residues. V lost 4 bases to trimming and J lost 11 bases; unmatched junction nucleotides: 13. The V gene's germline CDR1 is MDHEN and CDR2 SYDVKM.

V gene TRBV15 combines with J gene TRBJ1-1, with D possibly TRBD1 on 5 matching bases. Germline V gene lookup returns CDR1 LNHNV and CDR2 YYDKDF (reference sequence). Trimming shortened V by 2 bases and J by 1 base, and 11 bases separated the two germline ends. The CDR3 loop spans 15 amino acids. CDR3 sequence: CATSRPGQANTEAFF. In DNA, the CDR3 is TGTGCCACCAGCAGACCCGGACAAGCGAACACTGAAGCTTTCTTT.

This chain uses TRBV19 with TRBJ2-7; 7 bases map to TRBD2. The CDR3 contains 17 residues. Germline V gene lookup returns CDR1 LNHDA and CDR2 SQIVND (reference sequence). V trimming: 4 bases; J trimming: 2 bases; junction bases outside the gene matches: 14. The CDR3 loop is CASSRGGSAGTPYEQYF. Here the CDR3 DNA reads TGTGCCAGTAGTAGGGGGGGTTCAGCAGGGACCCCCTACGAGCAGTACTTC.

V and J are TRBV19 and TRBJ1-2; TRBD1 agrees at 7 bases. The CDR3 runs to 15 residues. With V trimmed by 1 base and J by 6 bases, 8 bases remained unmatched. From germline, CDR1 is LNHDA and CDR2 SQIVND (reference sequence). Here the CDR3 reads CASSIVVVQGNGYTF. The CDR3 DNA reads TGTGCCAGTAGTATAGTAGTCGTACAGGGGAATGGCTACACCTTC.

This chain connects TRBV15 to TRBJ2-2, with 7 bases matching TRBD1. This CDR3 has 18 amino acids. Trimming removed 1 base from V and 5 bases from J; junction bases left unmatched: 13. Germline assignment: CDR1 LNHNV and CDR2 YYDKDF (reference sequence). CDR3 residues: CATSRGPGRDRRTGELFF. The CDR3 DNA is TGTGCCACCAGCAGAGGTCCTGGCCGGGACAGACGAACCGGGGAGCTGTTTTTT.

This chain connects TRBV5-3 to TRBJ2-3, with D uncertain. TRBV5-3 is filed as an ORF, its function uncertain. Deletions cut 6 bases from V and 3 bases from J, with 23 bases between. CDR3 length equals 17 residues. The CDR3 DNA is TGTGCCAGAATGACGCTGTACGTGTCTACGTCGACAGATACGCAGTATTTT. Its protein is CARMTLYVSTSTDTQYF.

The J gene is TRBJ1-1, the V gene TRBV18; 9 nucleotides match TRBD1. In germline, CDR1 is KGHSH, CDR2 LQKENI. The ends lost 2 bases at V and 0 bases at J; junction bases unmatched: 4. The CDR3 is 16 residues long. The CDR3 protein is CASSPLTGGMNTEAFF. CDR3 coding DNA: TGTGCCAGCTCACCATTGACAGGGGGGATGAACACTGAAGCTTTCTTT.

CDR3 residues: CASSIVAGVSTDTQYF. The CDR3 nucleotides are TGTGCCAGTAGTATTGTAGCGGGGGTATCCACAGATACGCAGTATTTT. V usage is TRBV19 and J usage is TRBJ2-3; TRBD2 aligns across 9 bases. The CDR3 totals 16 residues. The V segment lost 3 bases and the J segment 2 bases; nucleotides outside the gene matches: 6. CDR1 is LNHDA, CDR2 SQIVND, per germline (reference sequence).

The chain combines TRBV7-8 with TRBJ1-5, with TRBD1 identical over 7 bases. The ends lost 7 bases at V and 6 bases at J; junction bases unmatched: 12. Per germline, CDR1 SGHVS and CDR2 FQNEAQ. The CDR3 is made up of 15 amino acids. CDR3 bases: TGTGCCAGCATGCTATCAGGGGGAGACGGTCAGCCCCAGCATTTT. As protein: CASMLSGGDGQPQHF.

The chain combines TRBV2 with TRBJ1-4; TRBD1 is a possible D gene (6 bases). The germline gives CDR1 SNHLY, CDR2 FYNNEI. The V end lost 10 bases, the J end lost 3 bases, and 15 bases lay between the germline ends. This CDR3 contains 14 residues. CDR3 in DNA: TGTGCCATACCAACAGGGATATCTAATGAAAAACTGTTTTTT. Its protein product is CAIPTGISNEKLFF.

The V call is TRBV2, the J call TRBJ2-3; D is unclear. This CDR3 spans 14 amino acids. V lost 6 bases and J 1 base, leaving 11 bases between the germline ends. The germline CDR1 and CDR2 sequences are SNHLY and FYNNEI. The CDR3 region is CASRAVGGTDTQYF. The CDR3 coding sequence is TGTGCCAGCAGGGCGGTAGGAGGCACAGATACGCAGTATTTT. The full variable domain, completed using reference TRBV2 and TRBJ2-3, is EPEVTQTPSHQVTQMGQEVILRCVPISNHLYFYWYRQILGQKVEFLVSFYNNEISEKSEIFDDQFSVERPDGSNFTLKIRSTKLEDSAMYFCASRAVGGTDTQYFGPGTRLTVL.

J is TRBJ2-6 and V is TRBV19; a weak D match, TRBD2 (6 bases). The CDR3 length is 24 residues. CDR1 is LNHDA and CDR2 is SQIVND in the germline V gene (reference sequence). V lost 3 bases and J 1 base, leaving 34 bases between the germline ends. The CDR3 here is CASSMVEGLYVKILIPSGANVLTF. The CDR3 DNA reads TGTGCCAGTAGTATGGTGGAGGGACTTTATGTCAAAATCCTGATCCCTTCTGGGGCCAACGTCCTGACTTTC.

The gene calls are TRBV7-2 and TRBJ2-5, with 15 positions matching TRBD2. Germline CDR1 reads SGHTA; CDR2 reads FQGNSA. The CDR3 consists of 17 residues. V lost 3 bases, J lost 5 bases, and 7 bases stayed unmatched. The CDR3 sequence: CASSFGLAGGLAETQYF. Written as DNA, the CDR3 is TGTGCCAGCAGCTTCGGACTAGCGGGGGGGCTGGCGGAGACCCAGTACTTC.

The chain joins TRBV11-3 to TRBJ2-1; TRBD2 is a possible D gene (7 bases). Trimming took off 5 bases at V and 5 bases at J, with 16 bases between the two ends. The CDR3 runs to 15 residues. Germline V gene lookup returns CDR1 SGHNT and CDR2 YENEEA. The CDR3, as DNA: TGTGCCAGCAGCCCATCCGGGGGGCAAGACAATGAGCAGTTCTTC. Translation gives CASSPSGGQDNEQFF.

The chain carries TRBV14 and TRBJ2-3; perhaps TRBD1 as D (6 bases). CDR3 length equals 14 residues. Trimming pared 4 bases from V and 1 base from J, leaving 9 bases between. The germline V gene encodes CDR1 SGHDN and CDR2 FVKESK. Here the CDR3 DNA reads TGTGCCAGCAGCCCCCCAGGGGGCACAGATACGCAGTATTTT. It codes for CASSPPGGTDTQYF.

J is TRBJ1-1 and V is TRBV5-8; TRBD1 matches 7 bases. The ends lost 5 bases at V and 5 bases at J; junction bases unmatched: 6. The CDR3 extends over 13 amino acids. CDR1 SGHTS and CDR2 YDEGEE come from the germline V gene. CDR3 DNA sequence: TGTGCCAGCAGACTAGACAGGGATACTGAAGCTTTCTTT. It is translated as CASRLDRDTEAFF.

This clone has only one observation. CDR3 residues: CASSSGYGYTF. DNA of the CDR3: TGTGCCAGCAGTTCAGGGTATGGCTACACCTTC. The rearrangement joins TRBV6-5 to TRBJ1-2; tentatively, D is TRBD1 (5 bases). Per germline, CDR1 MNHEY and CDR2 SVGAGI. V lost 4 bases and J 5 bases, leaving 5 bases between the germline ends. CDR3 length: 11 amino acids.

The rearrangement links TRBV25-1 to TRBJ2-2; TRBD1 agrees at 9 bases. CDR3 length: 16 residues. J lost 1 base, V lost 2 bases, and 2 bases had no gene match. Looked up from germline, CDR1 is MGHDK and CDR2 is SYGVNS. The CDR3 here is CASSERGQGNTGELFF. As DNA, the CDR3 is TGTGCCAGCAGTGAAAGGGGACAGGGGAACACCGGGGAGCTGTTTTTT.

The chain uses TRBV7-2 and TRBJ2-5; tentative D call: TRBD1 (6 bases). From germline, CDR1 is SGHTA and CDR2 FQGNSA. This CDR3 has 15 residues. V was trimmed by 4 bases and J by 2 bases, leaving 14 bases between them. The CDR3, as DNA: TGTGCCAGCAGCTCGAACAGGGCCCGACAAGAGACCCAGTACTTC. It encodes CASSSNRARQETQYF.

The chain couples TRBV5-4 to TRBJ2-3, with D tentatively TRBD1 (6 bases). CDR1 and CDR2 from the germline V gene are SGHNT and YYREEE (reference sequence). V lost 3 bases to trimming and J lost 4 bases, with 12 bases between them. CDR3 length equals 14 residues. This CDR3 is CASSSTGIADTQYF. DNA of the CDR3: TGTGCCAGCAGCTCAACAGGGATAGCAGATACGCAGTATTTT.